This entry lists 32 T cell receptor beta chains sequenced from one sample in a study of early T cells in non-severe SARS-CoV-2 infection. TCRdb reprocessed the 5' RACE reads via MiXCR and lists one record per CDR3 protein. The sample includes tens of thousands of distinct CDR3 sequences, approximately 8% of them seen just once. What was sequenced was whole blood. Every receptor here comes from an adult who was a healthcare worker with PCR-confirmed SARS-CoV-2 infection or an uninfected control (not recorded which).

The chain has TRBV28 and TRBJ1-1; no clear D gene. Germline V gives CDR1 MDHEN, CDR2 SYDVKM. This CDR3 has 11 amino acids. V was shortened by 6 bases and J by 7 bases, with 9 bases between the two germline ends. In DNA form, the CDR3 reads TGTGCCAGCAGAGGTCATATTGAAGCTTTCTTT. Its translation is CASRGHIEAFF.

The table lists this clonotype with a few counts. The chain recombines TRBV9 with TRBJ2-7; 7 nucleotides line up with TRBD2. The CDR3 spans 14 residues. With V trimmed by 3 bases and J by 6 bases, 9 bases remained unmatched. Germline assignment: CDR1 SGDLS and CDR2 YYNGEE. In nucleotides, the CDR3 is TGTGCCAGCAGCGCCCTTCCCGGGGAGGGCGAGCAGTACTTC. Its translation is CASSALPGEGEQYF. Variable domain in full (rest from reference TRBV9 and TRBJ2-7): DSGVTQTPKHLITATGQRVTLRCSPRSGDLSVYWYQQSLDQGLQFLIQYYNGEERAKGNILERFSAQQFPDLHSELNLSSLELGDSALYFCASSALPGEGEQYFGPGTRLTVT.

The CDR3 protein is CSAGGGTNEKLFF. The CDR3 DNA is TGCAGTGCTGGGGGAGGGACTAATGAAAAACTGTTTTTT. The V and J genes are TRBV20-1 and TRBJ1-4; D possibly corresponds to TRBD1 (5 bases). V was trimmed by 5 bases and J by 2 bases, leaving 9 bases between them. CDR1 is DFQATT and CDR2 is SNEGSKA in the germline V gene (reference sequence). This CDR3 region has 13 residues.

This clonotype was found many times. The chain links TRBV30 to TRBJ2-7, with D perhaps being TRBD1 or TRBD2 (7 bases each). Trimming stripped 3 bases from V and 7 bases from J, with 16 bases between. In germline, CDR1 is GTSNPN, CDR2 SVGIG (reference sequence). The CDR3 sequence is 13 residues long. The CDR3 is CAWRKGTAGEQYF. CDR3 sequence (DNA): TGTGCCTGGAGGAAGGGGACAGCGGGGGAGCAGTACTTC. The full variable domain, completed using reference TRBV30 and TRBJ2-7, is SQTIHQWPATLVQPVGSPLSLECTVEGTSNPNLYWYRQAAGRGLQLLFYSVGIGQISSEVPQNLSASRPQDRQFILSSKKLLLSDSGFYLCAWRKGTAGEQYFGPGTRLTVT.

In nucleotides, the CDR3 is TGCAGCCTATTACCGGGGCCCTCCTACGAGCAGTACTTC. Translation gives CSLLPGPSYEQYF. The J gene is TRBJ2-7, the V gene TRBV29-1; D may be TRBD1 or TRBD2 (5 bases each). Germline V gives CDR1 SQVTM, CDR2 ANQGSEA. The CDR3 has 13 amino acids. V lost 8 bases to trimming and J lost 0 bases, with 14 bases between them.

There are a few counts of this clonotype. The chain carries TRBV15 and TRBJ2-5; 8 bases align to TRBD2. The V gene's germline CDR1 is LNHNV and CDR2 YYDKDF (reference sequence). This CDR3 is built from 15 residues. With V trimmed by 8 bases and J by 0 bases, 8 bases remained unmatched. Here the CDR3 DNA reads TGTGCCACCGCAAGCGGCGGGAGGTACCAAGAGACCCAGTACTTC. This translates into CATASGGRYQETQYF.

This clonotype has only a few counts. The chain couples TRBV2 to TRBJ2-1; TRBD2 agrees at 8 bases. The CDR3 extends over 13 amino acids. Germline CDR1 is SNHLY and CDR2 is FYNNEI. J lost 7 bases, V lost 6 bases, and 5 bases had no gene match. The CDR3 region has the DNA TGTGCCAGCAGCGGGAGGGCCGAAAATGAGCAGTTCTTC. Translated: CASSGRAENEQFF.

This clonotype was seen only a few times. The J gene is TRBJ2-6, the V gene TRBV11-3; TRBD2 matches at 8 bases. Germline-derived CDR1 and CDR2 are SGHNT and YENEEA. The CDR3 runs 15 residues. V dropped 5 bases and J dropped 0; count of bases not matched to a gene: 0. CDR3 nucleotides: TGTGCCAGCAGCCGGGGGGGCTCTGGGGCCAACGTCCTGACTTTC. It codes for CASSRGGSGANVLTF.

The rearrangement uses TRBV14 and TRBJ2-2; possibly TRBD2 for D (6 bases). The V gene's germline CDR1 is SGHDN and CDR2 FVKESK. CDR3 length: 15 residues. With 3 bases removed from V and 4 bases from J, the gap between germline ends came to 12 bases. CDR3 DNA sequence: TGTGCCAGCAGCCAGTCCCTTAGCGGCACCGGGGAGCTGTTTTTT. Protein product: CASSQSLSGTGELFF.

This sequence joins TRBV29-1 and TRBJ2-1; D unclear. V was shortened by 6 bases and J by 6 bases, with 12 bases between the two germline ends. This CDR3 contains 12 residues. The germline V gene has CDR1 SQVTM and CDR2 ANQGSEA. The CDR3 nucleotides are TGCAGCGTCGCCGGACCGGGCAATGAGCAGTTCTTC. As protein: CSVAGPGNEQFF.

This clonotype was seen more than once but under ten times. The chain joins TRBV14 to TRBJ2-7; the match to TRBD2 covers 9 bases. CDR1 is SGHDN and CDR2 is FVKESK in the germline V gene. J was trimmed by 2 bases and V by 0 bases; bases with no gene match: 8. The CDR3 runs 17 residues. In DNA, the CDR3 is TGTGCCAGCAGCCAAGATCAGCTAGCGGGAAGGGCCTACGAGCAGTACTTC. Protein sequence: CASSQDQLAGRAYEQYF.

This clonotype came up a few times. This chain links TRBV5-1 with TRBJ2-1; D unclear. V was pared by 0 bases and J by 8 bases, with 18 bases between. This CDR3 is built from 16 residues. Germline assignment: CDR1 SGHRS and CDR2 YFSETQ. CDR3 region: CASSLAHSVTDDEQFF. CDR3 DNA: TGCGCCAGCAGCTTGGCCCATAGTGTGACGGACGATGAGCAGTTCTTC.

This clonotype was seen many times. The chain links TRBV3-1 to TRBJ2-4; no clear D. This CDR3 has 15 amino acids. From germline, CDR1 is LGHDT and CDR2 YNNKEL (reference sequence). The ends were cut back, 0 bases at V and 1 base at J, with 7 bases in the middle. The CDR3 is CASSQEWLAKNIQYF. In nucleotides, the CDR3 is TGTGCCAGCAGCCAAGAATGGCTCGCCAAAAACATTCAGTACTTC. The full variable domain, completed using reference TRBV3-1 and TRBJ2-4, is DTAVSQTPKYLVTQMGNDKSIKCEQNLGHDTMYWYKQDSKKFLKIMFSYNNKELIINETVPNRFSPKSPDKAHLNLHINSLELGDSAVYFCASSQEWLAKNIQYFGAGTRLSVL.

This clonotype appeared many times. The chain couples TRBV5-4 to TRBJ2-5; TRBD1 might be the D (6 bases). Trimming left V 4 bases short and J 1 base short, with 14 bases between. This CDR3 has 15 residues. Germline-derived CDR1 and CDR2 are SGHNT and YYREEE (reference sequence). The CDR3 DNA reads TGTGCCAGCAGCCCCTCTGGGGGCTTCCAAGAGACCCAGTACTTC. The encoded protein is CASSPSGGFQETQYF.

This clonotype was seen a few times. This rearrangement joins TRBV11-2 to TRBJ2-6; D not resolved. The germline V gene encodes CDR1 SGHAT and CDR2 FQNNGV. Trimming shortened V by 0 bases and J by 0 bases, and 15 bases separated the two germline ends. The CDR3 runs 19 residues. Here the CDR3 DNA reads TGTGCCAGCAGCTTAGATCCGGCGGCTAAGAGCTCTGGGGCCAACGTCCTGACTTTC. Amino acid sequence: CASSLDPAAKSSGANVLTF.

The CDR3 loop reads CASSAGENTEAFF. CDR3 DNA: TGTGCCAGCAGTGCAGGAGAAAACACTGAAGCTTTCTTT. The chain links TRBV6-4 to TRBJ1-1; unclear D gene. Trimming stripped 4 bases from V and 2 bases from J, with 8 bases between. Germline V CDR1 and CDR2: MRHNA, SNTAGT. This CDR3 has 13 amino acids.

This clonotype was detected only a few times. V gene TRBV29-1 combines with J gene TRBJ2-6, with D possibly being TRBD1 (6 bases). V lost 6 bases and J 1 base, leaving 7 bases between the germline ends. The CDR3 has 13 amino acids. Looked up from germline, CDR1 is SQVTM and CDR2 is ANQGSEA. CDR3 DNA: TGCAGCGTAGGGACATCTGGGGCCAACGTCCTGACTTTC. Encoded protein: CSVGTSGANVLTF.

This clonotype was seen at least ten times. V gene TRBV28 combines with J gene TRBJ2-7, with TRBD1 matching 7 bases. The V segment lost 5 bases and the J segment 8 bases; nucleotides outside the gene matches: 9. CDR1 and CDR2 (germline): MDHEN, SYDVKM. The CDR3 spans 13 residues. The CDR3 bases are TGTGCCAGCAGTCCGGGACAGTACGGGCAGCAGTACTTC. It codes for CASSPGQYGQQYF.

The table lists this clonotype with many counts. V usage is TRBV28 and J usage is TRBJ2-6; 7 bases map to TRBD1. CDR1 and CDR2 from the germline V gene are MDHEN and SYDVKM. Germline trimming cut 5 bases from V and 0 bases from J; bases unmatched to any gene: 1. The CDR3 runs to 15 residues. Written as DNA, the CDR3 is TGTGCCAGCAGTCCAGGGGGCTCTGGGGCCAACGTCCTGACTTTC. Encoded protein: CASSPGGSGANVLTF.

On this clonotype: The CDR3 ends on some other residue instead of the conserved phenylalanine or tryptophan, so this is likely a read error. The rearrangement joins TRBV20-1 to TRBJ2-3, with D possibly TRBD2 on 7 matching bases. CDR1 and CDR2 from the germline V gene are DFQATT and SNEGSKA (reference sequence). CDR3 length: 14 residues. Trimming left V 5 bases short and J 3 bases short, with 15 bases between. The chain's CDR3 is CSADGGQVTDTQYS. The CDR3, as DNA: TGCAGTGCTGACGGGGGGCAAGTGACAGATACGCAGTATTCT.

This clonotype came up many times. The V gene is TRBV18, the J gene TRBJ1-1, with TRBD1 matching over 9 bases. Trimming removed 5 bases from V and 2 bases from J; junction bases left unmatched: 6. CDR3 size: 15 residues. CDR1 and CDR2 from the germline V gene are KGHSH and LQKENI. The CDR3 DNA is TGTGCCAGCTCAAATGGACAGGGGCGAAACACTGAAGCTTTCTTT. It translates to CASSNGQGRNTEAFF.

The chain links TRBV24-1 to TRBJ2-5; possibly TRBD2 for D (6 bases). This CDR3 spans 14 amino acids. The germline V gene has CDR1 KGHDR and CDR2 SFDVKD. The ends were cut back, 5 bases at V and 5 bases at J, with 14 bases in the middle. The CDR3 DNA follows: TGTGCCACCAGTGTACGCGGGATGTCGGAGACCCAGTACTTC. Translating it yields CATSVRGMSETQYF.

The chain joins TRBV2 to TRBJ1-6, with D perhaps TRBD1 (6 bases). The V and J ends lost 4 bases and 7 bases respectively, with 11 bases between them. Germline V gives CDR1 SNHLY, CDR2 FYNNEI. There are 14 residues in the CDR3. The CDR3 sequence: CASSGNRENSPLHF. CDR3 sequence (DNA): TGTGCCAGCAGTGGAAACAGGGAAAATTCACCCCTCCACTTT.

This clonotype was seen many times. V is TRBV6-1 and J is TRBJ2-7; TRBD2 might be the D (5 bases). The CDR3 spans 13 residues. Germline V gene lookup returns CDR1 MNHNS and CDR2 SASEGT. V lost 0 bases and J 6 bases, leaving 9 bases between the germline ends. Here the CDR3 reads CASSEALGGEQYF. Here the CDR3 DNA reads TGTGCCAGCAGTGAAGCGCTCGGAGGCGAGCAGTACTTC.

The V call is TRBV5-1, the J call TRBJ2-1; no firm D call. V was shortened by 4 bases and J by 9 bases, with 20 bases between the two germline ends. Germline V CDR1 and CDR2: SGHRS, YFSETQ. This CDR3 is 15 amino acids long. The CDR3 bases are TGCGCCAGCAGCGCAACCGGGTCCCTTGTAGGTGAGCAGTTCTTC. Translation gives CASSATGSLVGEQFF.

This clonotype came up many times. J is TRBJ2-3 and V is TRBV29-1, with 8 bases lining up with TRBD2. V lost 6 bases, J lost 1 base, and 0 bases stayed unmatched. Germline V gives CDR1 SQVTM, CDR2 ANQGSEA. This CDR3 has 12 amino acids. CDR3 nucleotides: TGCAGCGTAGCGGGAGGCACAGATACGCAGTATTTT. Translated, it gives CSVAGGTDTQYF.

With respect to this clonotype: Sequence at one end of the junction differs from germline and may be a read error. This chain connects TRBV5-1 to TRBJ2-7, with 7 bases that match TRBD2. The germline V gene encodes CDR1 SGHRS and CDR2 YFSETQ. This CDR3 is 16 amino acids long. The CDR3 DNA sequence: TGCGCTAGCAGCTACTTATCGGGGACTACGGCCACGGAGCAGTACTTC. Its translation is CASSYLSGTTATEQYF.

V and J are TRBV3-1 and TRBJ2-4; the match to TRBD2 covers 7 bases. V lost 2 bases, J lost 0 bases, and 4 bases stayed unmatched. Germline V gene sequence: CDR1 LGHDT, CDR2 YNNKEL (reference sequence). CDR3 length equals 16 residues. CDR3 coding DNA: TGTGCCAGCAGCCAAACTAGCGTAAGAGCCAAAAACATTCAGTACTTC. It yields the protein CASSQTSVRAKNIQYF.

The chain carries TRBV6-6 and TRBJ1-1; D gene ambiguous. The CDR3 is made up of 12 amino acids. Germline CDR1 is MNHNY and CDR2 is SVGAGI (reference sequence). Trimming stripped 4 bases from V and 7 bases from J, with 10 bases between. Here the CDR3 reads CASSSPHSEAFF. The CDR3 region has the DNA TGTGCCAGCAGTTCCCCGCACAGTGAAGCTTTCTTT.

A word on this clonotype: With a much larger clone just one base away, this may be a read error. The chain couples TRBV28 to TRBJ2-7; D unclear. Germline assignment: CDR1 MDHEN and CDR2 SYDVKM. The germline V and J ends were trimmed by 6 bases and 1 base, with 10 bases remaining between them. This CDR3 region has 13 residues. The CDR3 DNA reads TGTGCCAGCAGCCCCGGGCCATCCTACGAGCAGTACTTC. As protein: CASSPGPSYEQYF.

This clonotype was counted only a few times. The CDR3: CSARDLVTMGSGANVLTF. The DNA of the CDR3 is TGCAGTGCTAGAGATTTGGTAACCATGGGCTCTGGGGCCAACGTCCTGACTTTC. The genes are TRBV20-1 and TRBJ2-6; D not certain. This CDR3 is built from 18 residues. The germline V gene encodes CDR1 DFQATT and CDR2 SNEGSKA (reference sequence). Trimming took 0 bases from V and 0 from J, leaving 15 bases between them.

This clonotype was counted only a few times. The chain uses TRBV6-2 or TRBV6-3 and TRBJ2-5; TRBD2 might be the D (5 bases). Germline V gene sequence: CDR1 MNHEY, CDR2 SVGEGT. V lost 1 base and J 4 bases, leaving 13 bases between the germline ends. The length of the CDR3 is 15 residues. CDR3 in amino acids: CASSYWTALLETQYF. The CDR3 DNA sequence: TGTGCCAGCAGTTACTGGACTGCCCTCCTAGAGACCCAGTACTTC.